This T cell receptor beta chain was sequenced for a study of breast tumors, draining lymph nodes, adjacent tissues (dated by TCRdb to 2015 to 2016). About the investigation overall: Breast cancer patients provided tumor, adjacent nontumor tissue and axillary lymph nodes, and the study compared the TCR beta repertoires across these three sources. The study was designed to assess the relationships and possible T-cell exchange between tumor, surrounding tissue and draining lymph node repertoires in human breast cancer. What the study reported, not specific to this receptor: The data were considered consistent with most tumor T cells being derived from the lymph node and subsequently expanding within tumor tissue. The conclusion that tumor T cells originate in lymph nodes was framed as consistent with a hypothesis rather than directly demonstrated. Tumors showed preferential V and J gene usage, and their T-cell repertoire diversity fell below that of lymph nodes yet above that of nontumor tissue. In luminal-like breast cancer, tumor and nontumor tissue repertoires resembled each other significantly more than in basal-like breast cancer.

The lymph node samples were taken from the axillary draining lymph nodes of breast cancer patients. On this clonotype itself: It lacks a known antigen. Its ends do not fully match the called genes, so a read error is possible.

From cysteine to phenylalanine, the CDR3 is 15 amino acids long. The retained sequence is limited to the CDR3, 45 bases, with the frame set at the first base. From the germline V gene, CDR1 is KGHDR and CDR2 is SFDVKD. The instrument given in TCRdb is Illumina HiSeq 2000. TCR beta chain libraries were generated by multiplex PCR amplification. High-throughput sequencing was used to analyze the amplified TCR beta chain products. The raw public reads went through TCRdb reprocessing: fastp at Q25, MiXCR clone calling, in-frame beta chains kept. Under each unique CDR3 protein, matching rows form one entry showing the most common genes and DNA. Here the sample has about 150,000 distinct CDR3 sequences; 30% to 35% occur a single time. The ten largest clonotypes hold about 2.5% of the sample.

The specimen was axillary lymph node tissue. The clonotype originates from a female donor with breast cancer. Some clones in this sample may be carry-over from other donors' samples. Here the chain combines TRBV24-1 and TRBJ2-3; the D region is possibly TRBD1 or TRBD2, each matching across 5 bases. The DNA sequence reads TGTACCACCAGTCCTAGTGAGGGGCACACAGATACGCGGTATTTT. Its protein product is CTTSPSEGHTDTRYF.